This TCR beta chain comes out of a study of blood T cell repertoires in COVID-19. In the study overall: The analysed material was cDNA or gDNA that came from T cells, B-cell-depleted T cells, or PBMCs.

TCRdb's copy holds only in-frame clones and misses some; the assay was immunoSEQ multiplex PCR. The sample has about 210,000 clones, around nine tenths seen once. CDR3 length: 15 residues. CDR1 and CDR2 (germline): LNHDA, SQIVND (reference sequence). The germline V and J ends were trimmed by 1 base and 6 bases, with 13 bases remaining between them. The specimen sequenced was peripheral blood. The chain links TRBV19 to TRBJ2-1; D is perhaps TRBD1 (5 bases). This clonotype was sampled from a woman aged 40 to 49 with acute or convalescent COVID-19. CDR3 residues: CASSIGAGIINEQFF. In DNA, the CDR3 is TGTGCCAGTAGTATAGGGGCAGGGATAATCAATGAGCAGTTCTTC.